This TCR beta chain was found in a study of blood T cell repertoires in COVID-19. At the level of the study: There were acute and convalescent COVID-19 samples, and they came from the United States, Italy and Spain. The analysed material was cDNA or gDNA that came from T cells, B-cell-depleted T cells, or PBMCs.

Original data processing: Reference gene primer amplification yielded estimated nucleated cell counts. Here immunoSEQ multiplex PCR was the method, and the copy in TCRdb shows in-frame clones only, minus some. Clone size and V and J calls were adopted from that table, with D and trimming inferred from the DNA. Counted here are under 250,000 clones, roughly 84% occurring once; the ten biggest clones make up 1.5%. The source is a woman between 35 and 50 years old who had recovered from COVID-19. Sequenced sample: peripheral blood.

The CDR3 is CAISEDISGYTF. CDR3 DNA sequence: TGTGCCATCAGTGAGGACATTTCTGGCTACACCTTC. The V call is TRBV10-3, the J call TRBJ1-2; unclear D gene. V lost 2 bases to trimming and J lost 7 bases, with 8 bases between them. The germline V gene has CDR1 ENHRY and CDR2 SYGVKD. The CDR3 length is 12 residues.